Reported below is one T cell receptor (beta chain). The antigen remains unidentified. The data were obtained in a study of Ad26.COV2.S vaccination and SARS-CoV-2 variants. Whole-study findings and limits: Those who received the vaccine showed greater spike-specific TCR breadth than those given placebo.

Germline CDR1 is SNHLY and CDR2 is FYNNEI. Trimming left V 5 bases short and J 2 bases short, with 9 bases between. This CDR3 has 13 residues. Using immunoSEQ multiplex PCR, the repertoire was profiled, and TCRdb retains in-frame clones only, with some absent. The data hold about 350,000 clones, with about 85% observed a single time. Sample treatment: 15 to 20 received Ad26.COV2.S at low or high dose, single or two shots; a few received placebo; per-sample allocation not given. Specimens were obtained on day 63 following the first vaccine or placebo injection. The donor was a Boston adult aged 18-55 years.

This TCR came from a person aged 18-60 years who received the Ad26.COV2.S COVID-19 vaccine or a placebo. The sample in question was peripheral blood, obtained in a trial of Ad26.COV2.S vaccine versus placebo. This sequence joins TRBV2 and TRBJ1-2; D gene unclear. In DNA form, the CDR3 reads TGTGCCAGCAGTTCAGGACCAAACTATGGCTACACCTTC. It encodes CASSSGPNYGYTF.